Here is one TCR beta chain with its context. Per the study methods: Scientists estimated how many nucleated cells there were by amplifying reference gene primers. Measured with immunoSEQ multiplex PCR; TCRdb has only the in-frame clones, and not every one. Clone size and V and J calls were adopted from that table, with D and trimming inferred from the DNA. Among 170,000 or so clones listed, around 84% were seen once. CDR3 length: 15 amino acids. V lost 3 bases and J 0 bases, leaving 9 bases between the germline ends. The germline CDR1 and CDR2 sequences are LNHDA and SQIVND (reference sequence). The data are from a study of blood T cell repertoires in COVID-19. Study overall: The samples span acute and convalescent COVID-19 from the United States, Italy and Spain. T cells, B-cell-depleted T cells, or PBMCs supplied cDNA or gDNA.

The source material was peripheral blood. This receptor was taken from a man aged 50 to 60 with active or convalescent COVID-19. The rearrangement uses TRBV19 and TRBJ1-3, with D hard to call. CDR3 nucleotides: TGTGCCAGTAGTATCAGTGCAAACTCTGGAAACACCATATATTTT. This sequence encodes CASSISANSGNTIYF.